This entry concerns a single T cell receptor (beta chain). Profiled with immunoSEQ multiplex PCR; TCRdb holds only in-frame clones, not every one. The table has about 190,000 clones, roughly 80% seen once. Allocation to cohorts depended on clinical history reported by the participants. The trim removed 0 bases at V and 4 bases at J, leaving 2 bases unmatched. The CDR3 is 15 residues long. Germline lookup yields CDR1 SGHRS and CDR2 YFSETQ. The sample belongs to a study of blood T cell repertoires in COVID-19. This clonotype was obtained from a woman aged 25-40 years who had recovered from COVID-19. The chain joins TRBV5-1 to TRBJ1-4; 8 nucleotides line up with TRBD1. The sequenced sample consisted of PBMCs or T cells enriched from blood (not recorded which). The CDR3 reads CASSLEQGVNEKLFF. The CDR3 coding sequence is TGCGCCAGCAGCTTGGAACAGGGGGTTAATGAAAAACTGTTTTTT.